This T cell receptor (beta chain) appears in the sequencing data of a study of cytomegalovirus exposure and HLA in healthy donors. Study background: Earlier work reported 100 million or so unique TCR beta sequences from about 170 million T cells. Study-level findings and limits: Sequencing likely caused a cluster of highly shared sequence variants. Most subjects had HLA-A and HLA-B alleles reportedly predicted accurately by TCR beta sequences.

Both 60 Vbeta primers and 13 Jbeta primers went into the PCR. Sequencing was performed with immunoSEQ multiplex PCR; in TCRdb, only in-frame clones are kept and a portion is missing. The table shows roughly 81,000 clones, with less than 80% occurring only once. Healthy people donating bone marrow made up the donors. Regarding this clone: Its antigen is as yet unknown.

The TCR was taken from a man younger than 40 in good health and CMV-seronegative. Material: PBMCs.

CDR3 nucleotide sequence: TGTGCCAGCAGACAAGCGTACGAGCAGTACTTC. Its translation is CASRQAYEQYF. The genes are TRBV28 and TRBJ2-7, with D unresolved. CDR3 length: 11 amino acids. V lost 6 bases and J lost 4, with 7 bases in between. Germline V lookup: CDR1 MDHEN, CDR2 SYDVKM.